The 23 T cell receptor beta chains given below trace back to one sample, sequenced in a study of cytomegalovirus exposure and HLA in healthy donors (dated by TCRdb to between 2016 and 2019). Libraries were constructed by the immunoSEQ multiplex PCR assay. A mixture of 60 forward primers for TCR Vbeta segments and 13 reverse primers for TCR Jbeta segments was used in the multiplex PCR. Not all clones reach the TCRdb copy of this immuneACCESS table, which keeps in-frame sequences only. Checked studies attribute under half of the gap to unresolved V genes and leave the rest unexplained. This sample lists 150,000 or so clones; roughly three quarters were detected once. 4.5% to 5% of the sample is in the top ten clones. Sequences were obtained from PBMCs. These receptors were collected from a man aged 18 to 30 in good health and CMV-seropositive.

CDR3 loop: CSVVAREVDTQYF. As DNA, the CDR3 is TGCAGCGTTGTTGCCAGGGAAGTGGATACGCAGTATTTT. The chain is built from TRBV29-1 and TRBJ2-3; weak D call: TRBD1 (5 bases). CDR1 and CDR2 (germline): SQVTM, ANQGSEA. The CDR3 is 13 amino acids. V was shortened by 4 bases and J by 6 bases, with 14 bases between the two germline ends.

The V call is TRBV4-1, the J call TRBJ2-5; 7 bases match TRBD1. The V and J ends lost 1 base and 1 base, in that order; junction bases with no gene match: 3. The CDR3 sequence is 15 residues long. CDR1 and CDR2 from the germline V gene are MGHRA and YSYEKL. As DNA, the CDR3 is TGCGCCAGCAGCCAAGGGGGGACAGCCCAAGAGACCCAGTACTTC. Residues: CASSQGGTAQETQYF.

This chain connects TRBV5-5 to TRBJ2-1; 11 positions match TRBD2. V dropped 2 bases and J dropped 2; count of bases not matched to a gene: 0. The CDR3 covers 15 residues. CDR1 is SGHKS, CDR2 YYEKEE, per germline (reference sequence). CDR3 DNA: TGTGCCAGCAGCTTACTAGCGGGGGCCTACAATGAGCAGTTCTTC. Translation gives CASSLLAGAYNEQFF.

The chain recombines TRBV6-5 with TRBJ1-1; weak D call: TRBD1 (5 bases). V was clipped by 5 bases and J by 4 bases, with 11 bases between them. The CDR3 consists of 13 residues. Germline CDR1 is MNHEY and CDR2 is SVGAGI. The CDR3 nucleotides read TGTGCCAGCAGTGCCCAGGGAAGCACTGAAGCTTTCTTT. Translation: CASSAQGSTEAFF.

J is TRBJ2-7 and V is TRBV28; a possible D gene is TRBD1 (6 bases). The CDR3 covers 16 residues. In germline, CDR1 is MDHEN, CDR2 SYDVKM. The V end lost 4 bases, the J end lost 2 bases, and 18 bases lay between the germline ends. For the CDR3, the DNA is TGTGCCAGCAGTTCCCCCCGCGAGACAGGAACCTACGAGCAGTACGTC. Residues: CASSSPRETGTYEQYV.

This clone was observed a single time. The gene calls are TRBV28 and TRBJ1-1, with unresolved D. Germline V lookup: CDR1 MDHEN, CDR2 SYDVKM. V shed 8 bases and J shed 0 bases, with 10 bases lying between them. The CDR3 has 13 residues. The DNA of the CDR3 is TGTGCCAGCCGAGAGGCGGTGAACACTGAAGCTTTCTTT. It specifies CASREAVNTEAFF.

This clone was observed a few times. The rearrangement links TRBV5-1 to TRBJ2-1, with 12 positions matching TRBD2. Germline CDR1 SGHRS, CDR2 YFSETQ. With V trimmed by 4 bases and J by 4 bases, 12 bases remained unmatched. CDR3 length: 18 residues. The DNA for the CDR3 is TGCGCCAGCAGCCAACTAGCGGGGGGCCCCTTAGGATACAATGAGCAGTTCTTC. Translating gives CASSQLAGGPLGYNEQFF. Looking up the rest from reference TRBV5-1 and TRBJ2-1 gives the full variable domain: KAGVTQTPRYLIKTRGQQVTLSCSPISGHRSVSWYQQTPGQGLQFLFEYFSETQRNKGNFPGRFSGRQFSNSRSEMNVSTLELGDSALYLCASSQLAGGPLGYNEQFFGPGTRLTVL.

V usage is TRBV30 and J usage is TRBJ1-1, with D possibly TRBD1 on 6 matching bases. Trimming removed 3 bases at V and 8 bases at J, with 22 bases between. Germline CDR1 reads GTSNPN; CDR2 reads SVGIG (reference sequence). There are 15 residues in the CDR3. Here the CDR3 reads CAWRGRPGAAQEAFF. CDR3 nucleotides: TGTGCCTGGAGGGGACGACCAGGGGCCGCCCAAGAAGCTTTCTTT.

This clone was observed a few times. This rearrangement joins TRBV7-9 to TRBJ1-4, with no clear D. CDR1 is SEHNR and CDR2 is FQNEAQ in the germline V gene (reference sequence). CDR3 length: 15 amino acids. Deletions cut 1 base from V and 5 bases from J, with 11 bases between. CDR3 sequence (DNA): TGTGCCAGCAGCTTAGTCGCGGTTACGAATGAAAAACTGTTTTTT. It is translated as CASSLVAVTNEKLFF. Combining the CDR3 with reference TRBV7-9 and TRBJ1-4 gives the whole variable domain DTGVSQNPRHKITKRGQNVTFRCDPISEHNRLYWYRQTLGQGPEFLTYFQNEAQLEKSRLLSDRFSAERPKGSFSTLEIQRTEQGDSAMYLCASSLVAVTNEKLFFGSGTQLSVL.

The chain has TRBV7-8 and TRBJ2-5; TRBD2 might be the D (6 bases). Germline CDR1 and CDR2: SGHVS and FQNEAQ. The V and J ends lost 2 bases and 9 bases respectively, with 10 bases between them. CDR3 length: 12 amino acids. CDR3: CASSLTSGAQYF. The CDR3 DNA follows: TGTGCCAGCAGCTTAACTTCGGGGGCCCAGTACTTC.

The chain employs TRBV7-6 and TRBJ2-2; a weak D match, TRBD2 (6 bases). Per the germline V gene, CDR1 is SGHVS and CDR2 is FNYEAQ. V lost 3 bases, J lost 4 bases, and 12 bases lay in between. This CDR3 region has 15 residues. This CDR3 is CASSLTGGTTGELFF. The CDR3 DNA is TGTGCCAGCAGCTTGACGGGCGGGACCACCGGGGAGCTGTTTTTT.

This clone was found once. The rearrangement links TRBV6-6 to TRBJ1-2; TRBD1 might be the D (6 bases). Germline V gives CDR1 MNHNY, CDR2 SVGAGI (reference sequence). The CDR3 contains 13 residues. V lost 8 bases and J 3 bases, leaving 13 bases between the germline ends. CDR3 bases: TGTGCCAGCCTTCGGGACACCTACTATGGCTACACCTTC. Encoded protein: CASLRDTYYGYTF.

The V and J genes are TRBV10-1 and TRBJ2-1; TRBD2 agrees at 14 bases. The germline CDR1 and CDR2 sequences are WNHNN and SYGVQD (reference sequence). J lost 3 bases, V lost 5 bases, and 9 bases had no gene match. This CDR3 is built from 18 residues. The chain's CDR3 is CASSKTGTSGGYYNEQFF. The CDR3 nucleotides read TGCGCCAGCAGTAAGACCGGGACTAGCGGGGGATACTACAATGAGCAGTTCTTC.

The chain carries TRBV19 and TRBJ2-3; 7 positions agree with TRBD1. This CDR3 has 14 amino acids. The ends lost 5 bases at V and 0 bases at J; junction bases unmatched: 2. Germline-derived CDR1 and CDR2 are LNHDA and SQIVND (reference sequence). CDR3 nucleotide sequence: TGTGCCAGTAGTTGGACAGGTAGCACAGATACGCAGTATTTT. It is translated as CASSWTGSTDTQYF.

The V gene is TRBV6-4, the J gene TRBJ2-3; D is perhaps TRBD2 (6 bases). The CDR3 has 15 amino acids. The germline CDR1 and CDR2 sequences are MRHNA and SNTAGT. V was clipped by 8 bases and J by 4 bases, with 19 bases between them. CDR3 region: CASAESAGRSDTQYF. The CDR3 region has the DNA TGTGCCAGCGCGGAATCGGCGGGACGGTCAGATACGCAGTATTTT.

This clone was counted once. The chain employs TRBV9 and TRBJ2-5, with 7 bases matching TRBD1. J gave up 3 bases and V 2 bases, and 4 bases lay outside the gene matches. CDR3 length equals 14 residues. CDR1 SGDLS and CDR2 YYNGEE come from the germline V gene. The CDR3 nucleotides read TGTGCCAGCAGCGTGGGGGACAGCAAAGAGACCCAGTACTTC. Translating it yields CASSVGDSKETQYF. Full variable domain (remainder filled in from reference TRBV9 and TRBJ2-5): DSGVTQTPKHLITATGQRVTLRCSPRSGDLSVYWYQQSLDQGLQFLIQYYNGEERAKGNILERFSAQQFPDLHSELNLSSLELGDSALYFCASSVGDSKETQYFGPGTRLLVL.

This chain joins TRBV19 and TRBJ1-2; 7 positions match TRBD1. J lost 4 bases, V lost 5 bases, and 22 bases had no gene match. Germline loops: CDR1 LNHDA, CDR2 SQIVND (reference sequence). CDR3 length: 19 residues. CDR3 sequence: CASSPQSPKTGYFGYGYTF. DNA of the CDR3: TGTGCCAGTAGTCCTCAATCCCCTAAGACAGGGTACTTCGGCTATGGCTACACCTTC.

The sample holds a few counts of this clone. The chain recombines TRBV7-6 with TRBJ1-1; no firm D call. Trimming removed 2 bases at V and 1 base at J, with 5 bases between. Germline V gives CDR1 SGHVS, CDR2 FNYEAQ. The CDR3 is 13 amino acids. The CDR3 DNA sequence: TGTGCCAGCAGCTTAAATCAGAACACTGAAGCTTTCTTT. This gives the protein CASSLNQNTEAFF. Full variable domain (outside the CDR3, taken from reference TRBV7-6 and TRBJ1-1): GAGVSQSPRYKVTKRGQDVALRCDPISGHVSLYWYRQALGQGPEFLTYFNYEAQQDKSGLPNDRFSAERPEGSISTLTIQRTEQRDSAMYRCASSLNQNTEAFFGQGTRLTVV.

This sequence joins TRBV6-6 and TRBJ2-6; D ambiguous. In germline, CDR1 is MNHNY, CDR2 SVGAGI (reference sequence). CDR3 length: 15 amino acids. V lost 5 bases and J lost 1, with 9 bases in between. In nucleotides, the CDR3 is TGTGCCAGCAGTACTCATCAATCTGGGGCCAACGTCCTGACTTTC. Protein: CASSTHQSGANVLTF.

This clone was seen a handful of times. This chain uses TRBV10-3 with TRBJ1-1; 9 bases match TRBD1. The J segment lost 5 bases and the V segment lost 6 bases, leaving 10 bases of the junction unmatched. Germline V CDR1 and CDR2: ENHRY, SYGVKD. This CDR3 is 15 amino acids long. The CDR3 DNA follows: TGTGCCATCAGCGCAGGGGTGACAGGGGGAACTGAAGCTTTCTTT. Translating it yields CAISAGVTGGTEAFF.

The chain's CDR3 is CASSPRTQGNEQFF. The CDR3 region has the DNA TGTGCCAGCAGCCCCCGCACGCAGGGGAATGAGCAGTTCTTC. The rearrangement uses TRBV11-3 and TRBJ2-1; possibly TRBD1 for D (6 bases). With 5 bases removed from V and 7 bases from J, the gap between germline ends came to 15 bases. The V gene's germline CDR1 is SGHNT and CDR2 YENEEA. The CDR3 is 14 amino acids.

This chain connects TRBV6-1 to TRBJ2-5; 9 bases are shared with TRBD1. The germline V gene encodes CDR1 MNHNS and CDR2 SASEGT. CDR3 length equals 15 residues. Unmatched junction bases numbered 9, after V lost 5 bases and J lost 5 bases. The CDR3, as DNA: TGTGCCAGCAGTTTGGACAGGGGAGTATGGGAGACCCAGTACTTC. Amino acid sequence: CASSLDRGVWETQYF.

A note on this clone: This sample also contains other DNA sequences that code for the same CDR3. V usage is TRBV27 and J usage is TRBJ1-2; weak D call: TRBD1 (5 bases). There are 13 residues in the CDR3. V was clipped by 2 bases and J by 5 bases, with 9 bases between them. In germline, CDR1 is MNHEY, CDR2 SMNVEV (reference sequence). CDR3: CASSLRQGYGYTF. CDR3 sequence (DNA): TGTGCCAGCAGTTTAAGGCAGGGTTATGGCTACACCTTC.